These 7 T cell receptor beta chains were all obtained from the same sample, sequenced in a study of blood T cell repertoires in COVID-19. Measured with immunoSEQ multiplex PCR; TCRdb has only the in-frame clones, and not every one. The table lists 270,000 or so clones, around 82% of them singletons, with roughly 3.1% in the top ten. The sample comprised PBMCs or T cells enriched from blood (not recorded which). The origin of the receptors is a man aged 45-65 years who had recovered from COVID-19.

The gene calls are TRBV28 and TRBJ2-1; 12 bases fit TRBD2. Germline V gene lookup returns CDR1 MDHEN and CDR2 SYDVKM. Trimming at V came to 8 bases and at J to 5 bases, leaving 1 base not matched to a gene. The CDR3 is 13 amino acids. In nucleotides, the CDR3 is TGTGCCAGCGGGACTAGCGGGCACAATGAGCAGTTCTTC. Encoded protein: CASGTSGHNEQFF.

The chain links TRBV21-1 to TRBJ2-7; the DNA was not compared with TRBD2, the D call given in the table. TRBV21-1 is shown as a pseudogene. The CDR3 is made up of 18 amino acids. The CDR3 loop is CASSKGESRGIELYEQYF. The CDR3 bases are TGTGCCAGCAGCAAAGGGGAATCGCGCGGGATAGAACTCTACGAGCAGTACTTC.

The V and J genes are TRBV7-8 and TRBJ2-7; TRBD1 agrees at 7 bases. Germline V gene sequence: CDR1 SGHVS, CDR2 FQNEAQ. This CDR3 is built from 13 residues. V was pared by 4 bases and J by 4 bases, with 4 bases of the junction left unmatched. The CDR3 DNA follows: TGTGCCAGCAGCTGGGACAGCGCTTACGAGCAGTACTTC. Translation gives CASSWDSAYEQYF.

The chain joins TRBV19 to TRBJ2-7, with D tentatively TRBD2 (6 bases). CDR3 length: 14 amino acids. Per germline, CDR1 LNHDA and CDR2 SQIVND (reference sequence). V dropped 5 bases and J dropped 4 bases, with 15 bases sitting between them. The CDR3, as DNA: TGTGCCAGTAGTCGTGTTGGGGGAGGTTACGAGCAGTACTTC. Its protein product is CASSRVGGGYEQYF.

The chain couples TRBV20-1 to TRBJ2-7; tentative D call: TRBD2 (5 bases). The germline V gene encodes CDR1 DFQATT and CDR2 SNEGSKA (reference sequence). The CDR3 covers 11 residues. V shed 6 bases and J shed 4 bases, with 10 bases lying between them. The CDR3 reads CSAVRGYEQYF. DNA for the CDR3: TGCAGTGCAGTCCGAGGGTACGAGCAGTACTTC.

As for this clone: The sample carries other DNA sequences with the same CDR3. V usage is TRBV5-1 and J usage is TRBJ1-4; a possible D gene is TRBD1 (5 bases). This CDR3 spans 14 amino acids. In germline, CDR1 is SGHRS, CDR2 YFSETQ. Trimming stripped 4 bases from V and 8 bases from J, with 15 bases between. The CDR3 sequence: CASSLGTGDEKLFF. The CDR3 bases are TGCGCCAGCAGCCTCGGGACTGGGGACGAAAAACTGTTTTTT.

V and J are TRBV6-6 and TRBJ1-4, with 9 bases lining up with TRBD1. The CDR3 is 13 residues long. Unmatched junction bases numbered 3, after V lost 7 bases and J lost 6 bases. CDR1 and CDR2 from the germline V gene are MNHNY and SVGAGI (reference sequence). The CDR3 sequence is CASNDRGDEKLFF. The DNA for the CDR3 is TGTGCCAGCAACGACAGGGGGGATGAAAAACTGTTTTTT.